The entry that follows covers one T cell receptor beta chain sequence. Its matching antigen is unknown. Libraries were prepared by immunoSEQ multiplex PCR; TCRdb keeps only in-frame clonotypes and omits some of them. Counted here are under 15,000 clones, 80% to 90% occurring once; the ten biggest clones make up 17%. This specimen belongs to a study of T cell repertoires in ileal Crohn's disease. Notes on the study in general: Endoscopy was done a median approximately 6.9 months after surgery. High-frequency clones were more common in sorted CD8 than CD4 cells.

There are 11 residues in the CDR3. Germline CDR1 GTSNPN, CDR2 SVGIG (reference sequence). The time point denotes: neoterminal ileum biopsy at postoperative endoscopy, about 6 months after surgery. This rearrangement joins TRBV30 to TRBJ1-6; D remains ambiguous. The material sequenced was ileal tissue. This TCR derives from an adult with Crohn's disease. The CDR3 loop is CTSSYNSPLHF. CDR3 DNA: TGTACTAGCTCCTATAATTCACCCCTCCACTTT.